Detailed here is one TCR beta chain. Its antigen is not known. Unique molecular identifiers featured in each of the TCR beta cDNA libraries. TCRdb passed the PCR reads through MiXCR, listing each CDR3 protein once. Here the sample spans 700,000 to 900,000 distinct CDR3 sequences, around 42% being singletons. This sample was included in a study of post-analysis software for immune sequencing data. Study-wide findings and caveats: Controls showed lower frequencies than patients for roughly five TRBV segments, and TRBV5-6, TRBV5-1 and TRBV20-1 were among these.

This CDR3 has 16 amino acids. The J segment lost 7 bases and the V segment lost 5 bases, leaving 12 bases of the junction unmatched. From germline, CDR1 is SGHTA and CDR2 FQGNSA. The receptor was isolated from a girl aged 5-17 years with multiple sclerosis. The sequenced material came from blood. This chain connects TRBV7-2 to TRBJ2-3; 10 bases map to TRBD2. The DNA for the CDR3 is TGTGCCAGCAGCCCCCAAGCGGGAGGGCCGTCACATACGCAGTATTTT. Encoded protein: CASSPQAGGPSHTQYF. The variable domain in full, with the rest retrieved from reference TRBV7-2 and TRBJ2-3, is GAGVSQSPSNKVTEKGKDVELRCDPISGHTALYWYRQSLGQGLEFLIYFQGNSAPDKSGLPSDRFSAERTGGSVSTLTIQRTQQEDSAVYLCASSPQAGGPSHTQYFGPGTRLTVL.